This T cell receptor (beta chain) derives from a study of cytomegalovirus exposure and HLA in healthy donors (dated by TCRdb to about 2017). The study in broad terms: An earlier analysis of roughly 630 of the donors reported 250 to 350 Gb of sequence data and some 120 million unique TCR beta sequences from some 180 million T cells. An early release covering roughly 600 HLA-typed donors comprised about 300 gigabases of sequencing data and around 80 million unique TCR sequences. Of the 398 genotyped donors, about 80% fell in the genetic ancestry cluster associated with self-reported Caucasian donors. The study aimed to test whether signatures of past pathogen exposure could be identified by cataloging public T cell receptors. The study profiled the T cell repertoires of 500 to 800 subjects by immunosequencing and related them to cytomegalovirus serostatus. A separate validation cohort of about 110 different subjects was used in addition to the 666-subject first cohort. To predict cytomegalovirus infection status, the study brought together high-throughput TCR immunosequencing, statistical association of individual TCRs with disease status, and machine learning. A later analysis re-examined previously published TCR beta repertoires from more than 650 donors and added high-resolution HLA genotyping to investigate patterns of TCR occurrence. The later analysis used no new phenotypic data to find candidate immune exposures, relying instead on TCR beta sequences and their occurrence across donors. An earlier analysis of approximately 500 of the donors applied high-throughput TCR beta sequencing to assess whether each TCR beta V gene segment acted as functional or pseudogenic. Donor age, sex, ethnicity and CMV serostatus were compiled together with the repertoire data. A later genetic analysis used genome-wide SNP genotypes for about 65% of the 666 donors, treating that subset as a discovery cohort. Every discovery cohort repertoire had been produced on one sequencing platform. Both class I and class II loci were covered by HLA typing, at four-digit resolution. The number of donors typed differed by locus, with about 629-640 for A, B, C, DRB1 and DQB1, around 520 for DQA1, over 600 for DPA1, and some 440 for DPB1. Because of strong linkage in the cohort, roughly 5 DR-DQ haplotypes were treated as single units for association and clustering. Among some 400 genotyped donors of the cohort, an average of approximately 200,000 unique TCR beta nucleotide sequences was sequenced per donor, of which about 19% were non-productive.

The library was made by the immunoSEQ multiplex PCR assay. A mixture of 60 forward primers for TCR Vbeta segments and 13 reverse primers for TCR Jbeta segments was used in the multiplex PCR. Amplification of the CDR3 region of rearranged TCR beta genes was performed with a multiplex PCR assay on genomic DNA. The amplified TCR beta libraries were sequenced on the Illumina HiSeq System as 87-base-pair reads. The source study handled its data this way. A later analysis tallied around 80 million unique TCR beta chains across the 660 or so repertoires, and approximately 12 million of those chains were shared by two or more donors. Raw reads were error-corrected and collapsed into unique sequences by a nearest-neighbor algorithm in which closely related sequences were merged to remove PCR and sequencing errors. Alignment of CDR3 sequences to IMGT reference sequences was used to assign V, D and J gene segments. For a sequence to be retained, a match of at least six nucleotides was required to both a V gene segment and a J gene segment. Rearrangements were classified as productive when the CDR3 lacked stop codons and remained in frame with V and J, and all other rearrangements were classified as non-productive. Following IMGT convention, CDR3 was defined as the stretch from the second conserved V-encoded cysteine to the conserved J-encoded phenylalanine. In an earlier analysis of more than 550 of the donors, sequences lacking an unambiguous match to a single V gene segment were excluded. An earlier analysis of 587 of the donors classified V segments as functional when productive rearrangements were above 56.7% and as segregating when the standard deviation between donors was above 5%. A statistical classification framework was developed to diagnose cytomegalovirus status using the catalog of TCR beta chain sequences. A later analysis assigned V and J genes by comparing TCR nucleotide sequences with IMGT/GENE-DB human TR gene sequences. Using the TCRdist pipeline, a later analysis assigned CDR3 sequences along with most-parsimonious VDJ recombination scenarios. In a later analysis, every TCR beta chain was defined by the combination of its CDR3 amino acid sequence and its V-gene family, and reads without a unique V-gene family were dropped. In a later analysis, 450 to 600 highly shared, low-generation-probability nucleotide sequences were removed to address suspected cross-contamination and a sequencing artifact. In a later analysis, a clonal expansion index for each public chain was calculated from normalized within-repertoire ranks of inferred template counts. A later analysis computed generation probabilities with a VDJ recombination model fitted to out-of-frame rearrangements, and checked the results against IGoR. A later analysis scored TCR-TCR, TCR-HLA and TCR-CMV co-occurrence with hypergeometric tests, applying a repertoire-size bias correction to TCR pairs. A later analysis estimated false discovery rates by permuting HLA or CMV assignments 20 times. A later analysis grouped co-occurring TCRs with DBSCAN, adding TCRdist sequence similarity when clustering within HLA-allele-positive subsets. Co-occurrence clustering excluded repertoires with fewer than 30,000 or more than 120,000 public chains, plus five with anomalous nucleotide sharing. The immuneACCESS repertoire file appears here via TCRdb, limited to in-frame rearrangements. These files lack a portion of the clones; in checked studies, under half of the deficit traces to unresolved V genes, and the cause of the others is not known. Clone size and V and J calls were adopted from that table, with D and trimming inferred from the DNA. This sample is represented by roughly 70,000 clones; roughly 82% of them were singletons. The top ten hold about an eighth of the sample.

There are 14 amino acids in the CDR3, from cysteine to phenylalanine inclusive. Left in the record is the CDR3 DNA by itself, 42 bases read in frame from the first base. V is pared back by 4 bases and J by 1 base, with 8 bases lying between the germline termini. Reading the germline V gene (reference sequence) gives CDR1 LNHDA and CDR2 SQIVND. What the study reported, not specific to this receptor: The classifier was reported to diagnose cytomegalovirus status with high specificity and sensitivity in both the original and validation cohorts. A further reported finding was that TCR beta sequences accurately predicted the HLA-A and HLA-B alleles for most subjects in the first cohort. Three of the identified cytomegalovirus-associated TCR beta chains were confirmed in vitro to be specific for cytomegalovirus antigens. In an earlier analysis of some 550 of the donors, most TCR beta V segments were observed in productive rearrangements about 87% or about 30% of the time, broadly matching IMGT annotations. Immune exposure information for the cohort was limited to CMV serostatus. Compared with the roughly 700-donor mean, donors in an Asian-associated ancestry cluster had fewer N-insertions in productive TCRs, according to a later genetic analysis. In the study, 150 to 200 TCR beta chains were listed as associated with cytomegalovirus. Compared with equally common non-associated chains, HLA-associated TCR beta chains in a later analysis were more clonally expanded and had lower generation probabilities. According to a later analysis, parvovirus B19, influenza, CMV and Epstein-Barr virus appeared linked to several top co-occurrence clusters. Roughly uniform sequencing depth across donors was assumed in presence/absence analyses, although this assumption may not hold. Most TCR sequences were observed very rarely across donors, whereas some public TCRs were present in many individuals. This cohort had only TCR beta chains sequenced, and the lack of alpha or paired-chain data limited which features could be detected. In a later analysis, TCR association rates were found to vary across HLA loci, with the most associated TCRs seen for DRB1 alleles and the fewest for HLA-C alleles. Correlated functional status among segregating V segments might be attributable to linkage disequilibrium, but an unknown experimental factor could not be ruled out. The 87-base-pair reads could not distinguish some IMGT-functional V segments, including TRBV6-2 and TRBV6-3, so those segments were excluded. Most CMV-associated TCR beta chains appeared to be HLA-restricted in a later analysis, and the HLA associations seemed to be driven largely by CMV exposure. A later analysis associated around 16,000 TCR beta sequences with specific HLA alleles at a false discovery rate of 0.05. According to the authors, the approach could potentially be generalized to other disease states and immunological phenotypes. Assigning TCR associations to individual alleles was difficult when HLA alleles, especially DR and DQ, strongly co-occurred. Because HLA typing was missing for some donors at each locus, association tests included only the typed subset. Because counts were too low, roughly 16 rarely observed V segments, including chromosome 9 orphons, were excluded from the earlier analysis of several hundred of the donors. The sequencing pipeline was judged likely to have produced a cluster of highly shared sequence variants as a technical artifact. A later genetic analysis associated a missense DCLRE1C variant with V-gene and J-gene trimming of TCR beta chains, and an independent cohort replicated the association.

In regard to this clone: The specificity of this receptor is unknown. No base quality values were provided; no much bigger clone lies one nucleotide off.

The cohort was made up of 500 to 850 healthy bone marrow donors. At the time of sampling, every cohort member was nominally healthy, though immune exposures that went unrecorded were likely present. The donor tested CMV seronegative and was one of the 352 seronegative cohort members. Every donor gave a peripheral blood sample, and the peripheral blood mononuclear cells from that sample were used for TCR beta sequencing. The Qiagen DNeasy Blood Extraction Kit was used to extract genomic DNA from the blood cell samples. What was sequenced was PBMCs. This sequence originates from a man aged 70 or older in good health and CMV-seronegative. The chain is assembled from TRBV19 and TRBJ2-1; D gene: possibly TRBD1, on 5 matching bases. The CDR3 region reads CASSKQGSYNEQFF. In nucleotide form, the sequence is TGTGCCAGTAGTAAGCAGGGATCCTACAATGAGCAGTTCTTC.